The rows below give T cell receptor beta chains drawn from one sample of a study of beta chain bispecific antibodies for T cell cancers. No antigen has been assigned to these receptors. TCRdb called the 5' RACE reads again in MiXCR, with one record for every CDR3 protein. The sample holds some 20,000 distinct CDR3 sequences, 2.6% seen once. The sequenced material came from healthy donor T cells cultured with leukemia cells. Receptor source: a human donor in good health. Some clones in this sample may be carry-over from other donors' samples. The CDR3 runs from the conserved cysteine through the conserved F or W. A D gene is named only where the DNA matches it firmly. A clone size is listed for some rows: how often the clone was seen (once, few, many), or a class if it is expanded.

d_gene	v_gene	abundance	len	j_gene	CDR3nt	CDR3aa
NA	TRBV19	many	13	TRBJ2-2	TGTGCCAGTAGTTACCGGAACACCGGGGAGCTGTTTTTT	CASSYRNTGELFF
NA	TRBV30	few	13	TRBJ2-1	TGTGCCTGGAGTGTACTTGAGGACGGTGAGCAGTTCTTC	CAWSVLEDGEQFF
NA	TRBV20-1	many	16	TRBJ2-7	TGCAGTGCTTCTAGGGCCCCTAGCGACCTCCGGGACGAGCAGTACTTC	CSASRAPSDLRDEQYF
TRBD2	TRBV9	NA	14	TRBJ2-1	TGTGCCAGCAGCGTAGCGGGGGGAGGGAATGAGCAGTTCTTC	CASSVAGGGNEQFF
NA	TRBV11-2	many	13	TRBJ2-5	TGTGCCAGCAGTTTGGACTCGGGGGCGACCCAGTACTTC	CASSLDSGATQYF
NA	TRBV21-1	many	13	TRBJ2-1	TGTGCCAGCAGGCGGGGACAAATAAATGAGCAGTTCTTC	CASRRGQINEQFF
TRBD1	TRBV19	many	14	TRBJ2-3	TGTGCCAGTAGTAACAGGGGGCGCACAGATACGCAGTATTTT	CASSNRGRTDTQYF
NA	TRBV19	many	15	TRBJ1-2	TGTGCCAGCGGGTCGGGACATCTTTCGGACTATGGCTACACCTTC	CASGSGHLSDYGYTF
NA	TRBV2	many	15	TRBJ2-3	TGTGCCAGCAGTGAGAGGTTCTCTAACGCAGATACGCAGTATTTT	CASSERFSNADTQYF
TRBD1	TRBV20-1	few	16	TRBJ2-1	TGCAGTGCTGGTAAACGGGACAGGGGGCTCTACAATGAGCAGTTCTTC	CSAGKRDRGLYNEQFF